Listed below are T cell receptor beta chains from one sample, sequenced in a study of shared clonotypes between healthy human individuals. TCRdb's copy holds only in-frame clones and misses some; the assay was immunoSEQ multiplex PCR. Seen here are roughly 1,000,000 clones, around 78% observed once, and the top ten hold roughly 0.57%. Sequenced: memory CD4+ T cells from PBMCs. These receptors were obtained from a young man in good health. Some clones in this sample may be carry-over from other donors' samples. Both conserved end residues are part of each CDR3. The order of the fields is D gene, V gene, clone size, J gene, CDR3 DNA, CDR3 protein. A D gene is named only where the DNA matches it firmly. Clone size is shown for a subset of rows, as once, few, many or a class of expanded clone.

D: -
V: TRBV29-1
size: -
J: TRBJ2-3
DNA: TGCAGCGTTGGGATCAGGCAGAGCACAGATACGCAGTATTTT
CDR3: CSVGIRQSTDTQYF

D: TRBD2
V: TRBV10-3
size: many
J: TRBJ2-1
DNA: TGTGCCATCAGTGAGTCCCCTGCGAGCGGGAGGGGGAATGAGCAGTTCTTC
CDR3: CAISESPASGRGNEQFF

D: -
V: TRBV9
size: -
J: TRBJ1-1
DNA: TGTGCCAGCAGCGTAGGGCAGGGCATGAACACTGAAGCTTTCTTT
CDR3: CASSVGQGMNTEAFF

D: TRBD2
V: TRBV6-1
size: -
J: TRBJ2-1
DNA: TGTGCCAGCAGTGCGGTCCGGGACGGGAGGGCCGGCAATGAGCAGTTCTTC
CDR3: CASSAVRDGRAGNEQFF

D: -
V: TRBV28
size: many
J: TRBJ2-5
DNA: TGTGCCAGCAGCCGCTACGGGGGCGGCCAAGAGACCCAGTACTTC
CDR3: CASSRYGGGQETQYF

D: TRBD2
V: TRBV28
size: once
J: TRBJ2-7
DNA: TGTGCCAGCAGCTCCTACAGACCCGTTGATAGCGGGGTCTACGAGCAGTACTTC
CDR3: CASSSYRPVDSGVYEQYF

D: TRBD1
V: TRBV7-7
size: -
J: TRBJ2-7
DNA: TGTGCCAGCAGCGGACCGGGACAGGGGGCGGAGCAGTACTTC
CDR3: CASSGPGQGAEQYF

D: TRBD1
V: TRBV5-6
size: -
J: TRBJ2-1
DNA: TGTGCCAGCAGCTTACGCGTTGGGCAGGGGGCTTCCAATGAGCAGTTCTTC
CDR3: CASSLRVGQGASNEQFF

D: -
V: TRBV18
size: -
J: TRBJ2-7
DNA: TGTGCCAGCTCCGAACCAGATTACGAGCAGTACTTC
CDR3: CASSEPDYEQYF

D: TRBD2
V: TRBV28
size: -
J: TRBJ2-2
DNA: TGTGCCAGCAGTTTGAGGAGGGCTAGCGGGAGCGACACCGGGGAGCTGTTTTTT
CDR3: CASSLRRASGSDTGELFF

D: -
V: TRBV7-9
size: -
J: TRBJ2-5
DNA: TGTGCCAGCAGCTTATTCGGGGGCGGGGAGACCCAGTACTTC
CDR3: CASSLFGGGETQYF

D: -
V: TRBV25-1
size: -
J: TRBJ2-1
DNA: TGTGCCAGCAGTGAATTATCACCGCTAGGCTACAATGAGCAGTTCTTC
CDR3: CASSELSPLGYNEQFF

D: -
V: TRBV28
size: -
J: TRBJ2-7
DNA: TGTGCCTCGGAGGGGGGCTACGAGCAGTACTTC
CDR3: CASEGGYEQYF

D: TRBD2
V: TRBV28
size: -
J: TRBJ2-5
DNA: TGTGCCAGCAGCCCGGGGGGTCGGGAGGAGACCCAGTACTTC
CDR3: CASSPGGREETQYF

D: TRBD1
V: TRBV9
size: -
J: TRBJ2-7
DNA: TGTGCCAGCACCCCGGGACAGGGTTTTTACGAGCAGTACTTC
CDR3: CASTPGQGFYEQYF

D: TRBD2
V: TRBV5-1
size: -
J: TRBJ2-7
DNA: TGCGCCAGCAGCTCGGGACTAGCGGGAGGGCCCCTCTTAGGGCAGTACTTC
CDR3: CASSSGLAGGPLLGQYF

D: -
V: TRBV5-1
size: -
J: TRBJ2-1
DNA: TGCGCCAGCAGCGAAGGGGAGCGCACTTACAATGAGCAGTTCTTC
CDR3: CASSEGERTYNEQFF

D: -
V: TRBV28
size: -
J: TRBJ1-3
DNA: TGTGCCAGCATACCCGCCACAGGGACGGGCAACACCATATATTTT
CDR3: CASIPATGTGNTIYF